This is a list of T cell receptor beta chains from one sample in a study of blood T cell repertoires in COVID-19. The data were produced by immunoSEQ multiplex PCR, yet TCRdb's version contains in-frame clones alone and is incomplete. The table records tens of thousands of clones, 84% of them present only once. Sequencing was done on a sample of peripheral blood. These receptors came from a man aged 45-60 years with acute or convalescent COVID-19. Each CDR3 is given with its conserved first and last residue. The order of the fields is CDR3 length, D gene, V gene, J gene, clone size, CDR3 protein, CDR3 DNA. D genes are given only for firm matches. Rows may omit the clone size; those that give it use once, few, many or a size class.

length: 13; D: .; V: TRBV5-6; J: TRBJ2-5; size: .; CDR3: CASSLGRAETQYF; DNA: TGTGCCAGCAGCTTGGGCAGGGCTGAGACCCAGTACTTC
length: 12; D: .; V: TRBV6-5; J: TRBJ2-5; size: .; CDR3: CASGRDKETQYF; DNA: TGTGCCAGCGGGAGAGATAAGGAGACCCAGTACTTC
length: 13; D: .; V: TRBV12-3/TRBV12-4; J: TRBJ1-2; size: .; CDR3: CASSETVNYGYTF; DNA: TGTGCCAGCAGTGAGACAGTTAACTATGGCTACACCTTC
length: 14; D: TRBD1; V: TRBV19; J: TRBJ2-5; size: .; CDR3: CASRRDRNQETQYF; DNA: TGTGCCAGTAGGAGGGACAGGAATCAAGAGACCCAGTACTTC
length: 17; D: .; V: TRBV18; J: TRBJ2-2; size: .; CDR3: CASSPPWGGPNTGELFF; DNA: TGTGCCAGCTCACCACCGTGGGGGGGGCCGAACACCGGGGAGCTGTTTTTT
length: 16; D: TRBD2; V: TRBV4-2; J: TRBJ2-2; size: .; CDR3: CASSQDAAGEVGELFF; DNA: TGTGCCAGCAGCCAAGATGCAGCGGGAGAGGTCGGGGAGCTGTTTTTT
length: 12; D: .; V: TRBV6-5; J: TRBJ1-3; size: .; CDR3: CASSLFGNTIYF; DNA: TGTGCCAGCAGTCTATTTGGAAACACCATATATTTT
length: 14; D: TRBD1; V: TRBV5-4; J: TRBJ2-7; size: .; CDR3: CASRIDRGVYEQYF; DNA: TGTGCCAGCAGAATCGACAGGGGGGTCTACGAGCAGTACTTC
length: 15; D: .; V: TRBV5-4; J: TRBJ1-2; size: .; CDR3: CASSLARDHTGGYTF; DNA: TGTGCCAGCAGCTTGGCCCGGGATCACACCGGTGGCTACACCTTC
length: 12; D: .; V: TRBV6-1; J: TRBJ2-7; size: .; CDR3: CASSESLRDGHF; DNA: TGTGCCAGCAGTGAATCACTCCGGGATGGACACTTC
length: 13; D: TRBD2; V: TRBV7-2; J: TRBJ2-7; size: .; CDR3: CASTSGRAYEQYF; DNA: TGTGCCAGCACTAGCGGGAGGGCCTACGAGCAGTACTTC
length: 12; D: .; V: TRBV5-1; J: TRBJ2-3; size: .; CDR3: CASSSSLDTQYF; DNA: TGCGCCAGCAGCTCGAGTTTGGATACGCAGTATTTT
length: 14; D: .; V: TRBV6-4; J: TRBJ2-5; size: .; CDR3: CASRTVGGQETQYF; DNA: TGTGCCAGCAGGACGGTAGGCGGACAAGAGACCCAGTACTTC
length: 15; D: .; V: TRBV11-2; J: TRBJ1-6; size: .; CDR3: CASSSVRGPNSPLHF; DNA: TGTGCCAGCAGCTCCGTGCGGGGCCCTAATTCACCCCTCCACTTT
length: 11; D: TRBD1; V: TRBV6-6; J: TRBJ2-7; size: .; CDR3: CASTGGYEQYF; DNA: TGTGCCAGCACAGGGGGCTACGAGCAGTACTTC
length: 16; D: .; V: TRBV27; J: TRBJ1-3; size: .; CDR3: CASSSAGGGNRNTIYF; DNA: TGTGCCAGCAGTTCAGCCGGGGGGGGAAACAGAAACACCATATATTTT
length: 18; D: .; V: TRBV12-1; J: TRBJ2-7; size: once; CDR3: CASSPGLAGAPSFCEQYF; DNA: TGTGCCAGCAGCCCTGGACTAGCGGGAGCGCCCTCGTTTTGTGAGCAGTACTTC
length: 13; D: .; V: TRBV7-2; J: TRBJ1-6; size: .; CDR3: CASSLEWSSPLHF; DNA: TGTGCCAGCAGCTTAGAGTGGAGCTCACCCCTCCACTTT
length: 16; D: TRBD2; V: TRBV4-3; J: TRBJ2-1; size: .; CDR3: CASRLAGGFGDNEQFF; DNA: TGCGCCAGCAGACTAGCGGGAGGGTTCGGGGACAATGAGCAGTTCTTC
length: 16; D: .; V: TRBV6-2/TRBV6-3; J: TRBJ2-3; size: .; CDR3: CASSSTAETSTDTQYF; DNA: TGTGCCAGCAGTTCGACGGCGGAAACTAGCACAGATACGCAGTATTTT
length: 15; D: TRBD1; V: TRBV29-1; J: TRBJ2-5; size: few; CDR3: CSVVRDRGPRETQYF; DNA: TGCAGCGTGGTCCGGGACAGGGGACCCCGGGAGACCCAGTACTTC
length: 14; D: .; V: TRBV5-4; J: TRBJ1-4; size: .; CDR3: CASSRSATNEKLFF; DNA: TGTGCCAGCAGCCGATCAGCAACTAATGAAAAACTGTTTTTT
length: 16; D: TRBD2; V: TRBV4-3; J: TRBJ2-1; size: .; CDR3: CASSQGVSGAPEEQFF; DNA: TGCGCCAGCAGCCAAGGGGTAAGCGGGGCCCCGGAAGAGCAGTTCTTC
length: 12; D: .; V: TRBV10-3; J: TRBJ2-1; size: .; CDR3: CAISGHPNEQFF; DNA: TGTGCCATCAGTGGGCACCCCAATGAGCAGTTCTTC
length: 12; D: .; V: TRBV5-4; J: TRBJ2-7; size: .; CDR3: CASSSPNYEQYF; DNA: TGTGCCAGCAGCTCCCCTAACTACGAGCAGTACTTC
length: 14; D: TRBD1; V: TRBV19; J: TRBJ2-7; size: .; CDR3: CASSVRQGSYEQYF; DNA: TGTGCCAGTAGTGTACGACAGGGTTCCTACGAGCAGTACTTC
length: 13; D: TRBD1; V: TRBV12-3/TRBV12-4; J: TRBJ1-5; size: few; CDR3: CASRWDRDQPQHF; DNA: TGTGCCAGCAGGTGGGACAGGGATCAGCCCCAGCATTTT
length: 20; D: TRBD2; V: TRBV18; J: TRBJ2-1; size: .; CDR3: CASSPLGRSGGTDPYNEQFF; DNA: TGTGCCAGCTCACCACTGGGTCGTAGCGGGGGGACCGATCCTTACAATGAGCAGTTCTTC
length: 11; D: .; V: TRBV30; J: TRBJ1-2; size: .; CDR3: CAWSPGYGYTF; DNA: TGTGCCTGGAGCCCCGGTTATGGCTACACCTTC
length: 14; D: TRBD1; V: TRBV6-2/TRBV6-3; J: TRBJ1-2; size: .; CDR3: CASSVQGPVYGYTF; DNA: TGTGCCAGCAGTGTACAGGGGCCCGTCTATGGCTACACCTTC
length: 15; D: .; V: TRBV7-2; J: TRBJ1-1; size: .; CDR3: CASSQHQRMNTEAFF; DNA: TGTGCCAGCAGCCAACATCAGCGCATGAACACTGAAGCTTTCTTT
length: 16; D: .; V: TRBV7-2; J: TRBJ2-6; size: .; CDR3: CASSSGGRSGANVLTF; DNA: TGTGCCAGCAGCTCTGGAGGCCGTTCTGGGGCCAACGTCCTGACTTTC